The clone carrying this T cell receptor (beta chain) was counted once. This clone may be a read error of a much larger clone one base away. This sample was taken from a study of T cells in Graves' hyperthyroidism and ophthalmopathy. CDR3 size: 13 residues. Germline CDR1 reads MDHEN; CDR2 reads SYDVKM. From RNA transcripts, TCR beta CDR3 regions were amplified. First-round RT-PCR with HTBI primers amplified the TCR CDR3 region. TCRdb redid the calling of the multiplex PCR reads with MiXCR, one entry per CDR3 protein. The table records roughly 500,000 distinct CDR3 sequences, over 45% of them present only once.

The source of this sequence is an adult woman with Graves' disease, either hyperthyroidism or ophthalmopathy (not recorded which). The sample taken for sequencing was peripheral blood or thyroid tissue (not recorded which). The rearrangement links TRBV28 to TRBJ1-2, with D possibly TRBD1 on 5 matching bases. For the CDR3, the DNA is TGTGCCAGCAGAGACAGTTTCGAGTCTGGCTACGCCTTC. Amino acids: CASRDSFESGYAF.